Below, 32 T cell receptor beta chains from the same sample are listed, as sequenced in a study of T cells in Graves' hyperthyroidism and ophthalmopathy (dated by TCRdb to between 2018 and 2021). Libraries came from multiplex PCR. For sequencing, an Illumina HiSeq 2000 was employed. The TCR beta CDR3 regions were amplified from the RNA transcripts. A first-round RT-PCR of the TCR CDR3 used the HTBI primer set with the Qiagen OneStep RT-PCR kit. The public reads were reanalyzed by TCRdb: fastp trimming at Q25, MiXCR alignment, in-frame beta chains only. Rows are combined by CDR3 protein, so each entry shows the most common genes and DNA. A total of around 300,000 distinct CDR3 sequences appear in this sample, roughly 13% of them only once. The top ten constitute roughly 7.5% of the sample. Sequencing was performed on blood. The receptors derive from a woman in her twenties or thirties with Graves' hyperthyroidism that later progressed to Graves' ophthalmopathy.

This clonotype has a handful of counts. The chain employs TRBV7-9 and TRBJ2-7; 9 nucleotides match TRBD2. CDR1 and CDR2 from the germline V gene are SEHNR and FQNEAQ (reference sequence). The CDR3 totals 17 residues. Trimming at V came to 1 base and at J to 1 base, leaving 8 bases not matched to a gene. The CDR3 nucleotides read TGTGCCAGCAGCTTAGGGACTAGCGCGATCCTGTCCTACGAGCAGTACTTC. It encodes CASSLGTSAILSYEQYF.

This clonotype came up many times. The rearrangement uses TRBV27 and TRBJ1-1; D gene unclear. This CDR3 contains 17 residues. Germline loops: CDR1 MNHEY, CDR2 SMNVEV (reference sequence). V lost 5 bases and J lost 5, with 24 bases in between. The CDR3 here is CASSLGREARGITEAFF. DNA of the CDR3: TGTGCCAGCAGTCTGGGCCGGGAGGCCCGAGGGATAACTGAAGCTTTCTTT.

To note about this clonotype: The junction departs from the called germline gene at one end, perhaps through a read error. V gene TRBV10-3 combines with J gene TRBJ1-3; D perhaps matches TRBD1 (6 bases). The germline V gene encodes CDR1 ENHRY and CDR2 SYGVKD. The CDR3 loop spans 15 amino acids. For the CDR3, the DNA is TGTGCCATCAGTGAGGGCGGGGGGCGCGGAAACACCGTATATTTT. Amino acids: CAISEGGGRGNTVYF.

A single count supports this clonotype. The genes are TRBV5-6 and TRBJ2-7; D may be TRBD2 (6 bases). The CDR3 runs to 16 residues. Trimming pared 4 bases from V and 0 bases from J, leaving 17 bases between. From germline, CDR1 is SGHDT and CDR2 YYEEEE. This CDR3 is CASSAKPGLNSYEQYF. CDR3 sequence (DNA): TGTGCCAGCAGCGCAAAGCCGGGACTGAACTCCTACGAGCAGTACTTC.

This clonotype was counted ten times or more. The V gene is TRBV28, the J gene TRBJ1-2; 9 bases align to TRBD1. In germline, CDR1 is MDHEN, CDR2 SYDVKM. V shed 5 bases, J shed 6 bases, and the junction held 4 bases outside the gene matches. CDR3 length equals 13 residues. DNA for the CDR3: TGTGCCAGCAGTCGGGACAGGGTGGATGGCTACACCTTC. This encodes CASSRDRVDGYTF.

The chain's CDR3 is CAISEPRTSADEQFF. As DNA, the CDR3 is TGTGCCATCAGTGAGCCCCGGACTAGCGCGGATGAGCAGTTCTTC. This chain joins TRBV10-3 and TRBJ2-1; 9 bases are shared with TRBD2. CDR3 length: 15 residues. In germline, CDR1 is ENHRY, CDR2 SYGVKD. J gave up 8 bases and V 2 bases, and 7 bases lay outside the gene matches.

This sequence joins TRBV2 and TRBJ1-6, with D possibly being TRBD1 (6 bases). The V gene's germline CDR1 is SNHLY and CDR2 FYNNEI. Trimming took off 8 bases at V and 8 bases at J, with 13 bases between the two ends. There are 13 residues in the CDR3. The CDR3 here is CASGQWGDSPLHF. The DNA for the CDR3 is TGTGCCAGCGGACAGTGGGGCGATTCACCCCTCCACTTT.

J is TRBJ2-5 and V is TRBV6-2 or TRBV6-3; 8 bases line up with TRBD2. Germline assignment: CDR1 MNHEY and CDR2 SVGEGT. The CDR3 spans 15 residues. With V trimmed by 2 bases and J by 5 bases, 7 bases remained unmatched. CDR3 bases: TGTGCCAGCAGTTACGGTAGCGGGATCGAGGAGACCCAGTACTTC. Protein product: CASSYGSGIEETQYF.

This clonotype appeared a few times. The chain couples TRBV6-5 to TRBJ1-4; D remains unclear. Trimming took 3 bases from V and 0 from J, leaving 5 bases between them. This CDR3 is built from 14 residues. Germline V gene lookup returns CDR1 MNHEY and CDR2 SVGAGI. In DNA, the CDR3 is TGTGCCAGCAGTTATTACACAACTAATGAAAAACTGTTTTTT. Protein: CASSYYTTNEKLFF.

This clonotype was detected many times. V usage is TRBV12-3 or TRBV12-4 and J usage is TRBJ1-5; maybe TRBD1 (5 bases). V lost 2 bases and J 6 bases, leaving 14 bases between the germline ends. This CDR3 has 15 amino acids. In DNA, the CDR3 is TGTGCCAGCAGTTTATTTTCAGGGTTGAGTCAGCCCCAGCATTTT. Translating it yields CASSLFSGLSQPQHF.

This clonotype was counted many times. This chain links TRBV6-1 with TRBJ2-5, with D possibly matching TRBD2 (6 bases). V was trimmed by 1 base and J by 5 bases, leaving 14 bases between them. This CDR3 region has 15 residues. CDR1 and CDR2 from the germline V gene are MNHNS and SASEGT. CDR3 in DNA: TGTGCCAGCAGTGAAGGGAGGGGCCCGCGCGAGACCCAGTACTTC. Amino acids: CASSEGRGPRETQYF.

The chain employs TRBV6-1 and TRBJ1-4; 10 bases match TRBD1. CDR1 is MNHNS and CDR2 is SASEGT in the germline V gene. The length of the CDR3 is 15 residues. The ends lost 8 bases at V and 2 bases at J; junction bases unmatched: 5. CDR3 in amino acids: CASGATGGTNEKLFF. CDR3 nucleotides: TGTGCCAGCGGTGCGACAGGGGGCACTAATGAAAAACTGTTTTTT.

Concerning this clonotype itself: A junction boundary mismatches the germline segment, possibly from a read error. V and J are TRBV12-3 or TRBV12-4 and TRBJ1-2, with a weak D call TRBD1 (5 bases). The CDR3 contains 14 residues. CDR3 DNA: TGTGCCAGCAGTTTAGATGGGGCGGACTATGGCCACACCTTC. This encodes CASSLDGADYGHTF.

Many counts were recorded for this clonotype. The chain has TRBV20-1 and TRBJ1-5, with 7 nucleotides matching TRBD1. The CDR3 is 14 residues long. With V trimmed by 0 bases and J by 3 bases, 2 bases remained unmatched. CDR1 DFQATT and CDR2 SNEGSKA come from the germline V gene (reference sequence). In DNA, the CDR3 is TGCAGTGCTAGAGATCAGGGGGTCAATCAGCCCCAGCATTTT. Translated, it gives CSARDQGVNQPQHF.

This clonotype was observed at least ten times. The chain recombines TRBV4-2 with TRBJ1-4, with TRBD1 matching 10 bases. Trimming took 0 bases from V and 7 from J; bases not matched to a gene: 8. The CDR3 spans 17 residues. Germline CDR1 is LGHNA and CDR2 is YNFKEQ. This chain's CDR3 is CASSQDIGQGEGEKLFF. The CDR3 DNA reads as TGTGCCAGCAGCCAAGATATTGGACAGGGGGAGGGTGAAAAACTGTTTTTT.

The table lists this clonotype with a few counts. The CDR3 region is CASSQRKSGTYNEQFF. In nucleotides, the CDR3 is TGCGCCAGCAGCCAAAGGAAAAGCGGGACCTACAATGAGCAGTTCTTC. The chain links TRBV4-3 to TRBJ2-1, with 7 bases aligning to TRBD2. V dropped 2 bases and J dropped 2; count of bases not matched to a gene: 6. Looked up from germline, CDR1 is LGHNA and CDR2 is YSLEER. The CDR3 totals 16 residues.

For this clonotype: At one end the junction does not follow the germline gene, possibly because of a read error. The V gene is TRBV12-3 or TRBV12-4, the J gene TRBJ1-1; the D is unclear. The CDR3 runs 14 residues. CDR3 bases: TGTGCCAGCAATTTAGCGAGGGTGGACACTGAAGCTTTCTTT. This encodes CASNLARVDTEAFF.

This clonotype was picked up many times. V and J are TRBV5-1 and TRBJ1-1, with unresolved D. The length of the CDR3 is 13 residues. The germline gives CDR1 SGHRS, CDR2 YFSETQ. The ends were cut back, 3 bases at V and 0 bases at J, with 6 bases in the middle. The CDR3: CASSSTVNTEAFF. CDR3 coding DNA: TGCGCCAGCAGCTCGACGGTGAACACTGAAGCTTTCTTT.

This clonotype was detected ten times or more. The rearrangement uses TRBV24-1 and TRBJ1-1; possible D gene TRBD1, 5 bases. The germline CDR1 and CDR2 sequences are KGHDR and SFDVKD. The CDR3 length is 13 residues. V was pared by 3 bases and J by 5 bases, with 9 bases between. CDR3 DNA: TGTGCCACCAGTGATCGACGGGGGACTGAAGCTTTCTTT. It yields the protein CATSDRRGTEAFF.

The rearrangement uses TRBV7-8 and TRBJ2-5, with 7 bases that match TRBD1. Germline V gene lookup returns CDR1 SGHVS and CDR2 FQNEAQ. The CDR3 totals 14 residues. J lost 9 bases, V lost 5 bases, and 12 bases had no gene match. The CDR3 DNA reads TGTGCCAGCAGCACACGACAGGGCCTACAGGCCCAGTACTTC. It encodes CASSTRQGLQAQYF.

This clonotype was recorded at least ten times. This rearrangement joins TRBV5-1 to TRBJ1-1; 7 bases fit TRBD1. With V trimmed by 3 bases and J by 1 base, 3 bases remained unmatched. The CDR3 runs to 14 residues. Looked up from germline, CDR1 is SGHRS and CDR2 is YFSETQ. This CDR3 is CASSSGGANTEAFF. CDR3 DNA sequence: TGCGCCAGCAGCTCAGGGGGAGCGAACACTGAAGCTTTCTTT.

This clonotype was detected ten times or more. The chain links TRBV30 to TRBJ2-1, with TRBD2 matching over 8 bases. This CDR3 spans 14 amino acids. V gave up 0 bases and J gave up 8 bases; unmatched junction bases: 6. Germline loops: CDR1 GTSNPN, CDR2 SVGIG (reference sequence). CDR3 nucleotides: TGTGCCTGGAGTGTACTGCGGGAGGCCCATGAGCAGTTCTTC. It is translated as CAWSVLREAHEQFF.

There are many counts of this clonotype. The CDR3 coding sequence is TGTGCCAGCAGTGATACGACAGGGTGGGACACTGAAGCTTTCTTT. This gives the protein CASSDTTGWDTEAFF. The chain couples TRBV2 to TRBJ1-1, with TRBD1 matching 7 bases. Germline loops: CDR1 SNHLY, CDR2 FYNNEI. The CDR3 has 15 residues. With V trimmed by 3 bases and J by 3 bases, 7 bases remained unmatched. Looking up the rest from reference TRBV2 and TRBJ1-1 gives the full variable domain: EPEVTQTPSHQVTQMGQEVILRCVPISNHLYFYWYRQILGQKVEFLVSFYNNEISEKSEIFDDQFSVERPDGSNFTLKIRSTKLEDSAMYFCASSDTTGWDTEAFFGQGTRLTVV.

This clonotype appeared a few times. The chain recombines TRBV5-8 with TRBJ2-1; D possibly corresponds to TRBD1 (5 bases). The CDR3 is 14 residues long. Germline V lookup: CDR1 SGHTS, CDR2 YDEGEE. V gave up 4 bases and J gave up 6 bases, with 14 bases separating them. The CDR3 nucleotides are TGTGCCAGCAGCCTACGCCGACAGTCCAATGAGCAGTTCTTC. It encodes CASSLRRQSNEQFF. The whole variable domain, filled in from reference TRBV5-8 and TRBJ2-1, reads EAGVTQSPTHLIKTRGQQATLRCSPISGHTSVYWYQQALGLGLQFLLWYDEGEERNRGNFPPRFSGRQFPNYSSELNVNALELEDSALYLCASSLRRQSNEQFFGPGTRLTVL.

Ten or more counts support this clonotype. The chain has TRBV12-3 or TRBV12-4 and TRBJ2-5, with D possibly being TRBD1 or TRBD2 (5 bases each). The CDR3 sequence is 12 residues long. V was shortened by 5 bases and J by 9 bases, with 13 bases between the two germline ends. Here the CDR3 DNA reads TGTGCCAGCAGTAGGGACGGTTTGGCCCAGTACTTC. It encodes CASSRDGLAQYF.

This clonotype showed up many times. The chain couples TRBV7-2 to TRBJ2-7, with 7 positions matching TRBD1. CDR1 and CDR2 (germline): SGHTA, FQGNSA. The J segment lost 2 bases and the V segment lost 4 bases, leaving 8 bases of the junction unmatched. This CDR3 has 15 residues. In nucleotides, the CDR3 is TGTGCCAGCAGCTCACAGGGGCAAGCGGCCTACGAGCAGTACTTC. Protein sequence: CASSSQGQAAYEQYF.

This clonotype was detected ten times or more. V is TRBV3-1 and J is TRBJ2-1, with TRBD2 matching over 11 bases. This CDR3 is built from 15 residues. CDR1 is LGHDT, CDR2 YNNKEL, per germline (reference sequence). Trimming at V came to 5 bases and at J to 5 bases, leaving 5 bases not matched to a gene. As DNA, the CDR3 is TGTGCCAGCAGCAGGGGACTAGCGGTTAACAATGAGCAGTTCTTC. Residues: CASSRGLAVNNEQFF.

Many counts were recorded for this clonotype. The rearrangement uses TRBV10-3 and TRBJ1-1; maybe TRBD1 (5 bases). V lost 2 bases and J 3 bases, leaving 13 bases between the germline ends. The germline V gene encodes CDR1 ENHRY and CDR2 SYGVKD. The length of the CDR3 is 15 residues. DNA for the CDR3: TGTGCCATCAGTGAGACCTCAGGGAGGGACACTGAAGCTTTCTTT. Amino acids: CAISETSGRDTEAFF.

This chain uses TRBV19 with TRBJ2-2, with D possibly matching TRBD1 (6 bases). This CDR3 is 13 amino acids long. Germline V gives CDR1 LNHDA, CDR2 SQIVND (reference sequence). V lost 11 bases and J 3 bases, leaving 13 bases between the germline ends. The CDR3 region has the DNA TGTGCCGGGGGCGACTCGTACACCGGGGAGCTGTTTTTT. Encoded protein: CAGGDSYTGELFF.

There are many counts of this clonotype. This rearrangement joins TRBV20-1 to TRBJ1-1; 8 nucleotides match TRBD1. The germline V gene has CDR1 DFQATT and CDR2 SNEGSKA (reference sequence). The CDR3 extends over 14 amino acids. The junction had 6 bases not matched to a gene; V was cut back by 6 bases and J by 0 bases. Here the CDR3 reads CSAGDRGMNTEAFF. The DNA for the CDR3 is TGCAGTGCGGGCGACAGGGGTATGAACACTGAAGCTTTCTTT.

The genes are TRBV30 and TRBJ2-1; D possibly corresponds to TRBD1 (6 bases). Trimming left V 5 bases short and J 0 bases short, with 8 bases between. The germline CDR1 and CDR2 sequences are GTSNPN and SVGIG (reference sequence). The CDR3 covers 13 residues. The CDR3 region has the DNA TGTGCCTGGGGACAGTCCTCCTACAATGAGCAGTTCTTC. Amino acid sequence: CAWGQSSYNEQFF.

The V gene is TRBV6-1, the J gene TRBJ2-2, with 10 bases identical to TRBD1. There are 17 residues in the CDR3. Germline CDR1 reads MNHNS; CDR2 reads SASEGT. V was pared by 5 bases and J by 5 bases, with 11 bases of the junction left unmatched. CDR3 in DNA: TGTGCCAGCAGTACCCCTGGGGGACAGGGGTTTACCGGGGAGCTGTTTTTT. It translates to CASSTPGGQGFTGELFF.